The 11 T cell receptor beta chains below were found in one sample sequenced in a study of neurological immune-mediated disorders. Time point defined: technical triplicate 1. Using its own MiXCR run on the 5' RACE reads, TCRdb lists one record per CDR3 protein. This sample has roughly 38,000 distinct CDR3 sequences; roughly 11% occur once, and the top ten carry 3% to 5%. Sample: PBMCs. The receptors were gathered from a man in his 60s with HTLV-1-associated myelopathy (HAM/TSP).

This clonotype was counted many times. The chain is built from TRBV5-1 and TRBJ2-1; 7 nucleotides match TRBD2. CDR1 is SGHRS and CDR2 is YFSETQ in the germline V gene. The V gene end was trimmed by 0 bases and the J gene end by 2 bases; junction bases not matched to a gene: 2. The CDR3 is made up of 15 amino acids. DNA for the CDR3: TGCGCCAGCAGCTTGGACGGGAGGACCTACAATGAGCAGTTCTTC. It translates to CASSLDGRTYNEQFF.

This clonotype was counted many times. The chain links TRBV6-6 to TRBJ2-4, with 7 bases lining up with TRBD2. V was pared by 0 bases and J by 0 bases, with 5 bases of the junction left unmatched. This CDR3 contains 17 residues. CDR1 and CDR2 (germline): MNHNY, SVGAGI (reference sequence). For the CDR3, the DNA is TGTGCCAGCAGTTACTCGGGGGGGAGATTAGCCAAAAACATTCAGTACTTC. Its protein is CASSYSGGRLAKNIQYF.

In this sample, this clonotype turned up many times. The chain has TRBV7-2 and TRBJ1-4; D is perhaps TRBD1 (5 bases). Germline CDR1 SGHTA, CDR2 FQGNSA. V gave up 4 bases and J gave up 14 bases, with 11 bases separating them. The CDR3 spans 11 residues. The CDR3 nucleotides are TGTGCCAGCAGCTATGACAGTAACCTGTTTTTT. Translating gives CASSYDSNLFF.

This clonotype was recorded at least ten times. The V gene is TRBV20-1, the J gene TRBJ2-7; 8 nucleotides line up with TRBD2. CDR3 size: 14 residues. The V and J ends lost 6 bases and 5 bases, in that order; junction bases with no gene match: 12. From germline, CDR1 is DFQATT and CDR2 SNEGSKA (reference sequence). This CDR3 is CSAVTTGTRDEQYF. The CDR3 DNA reads TGCAGTGCCGTTACAACCGGGACTAGAGACGAGCAGTACTTC.

The table lists this clonotype with many counts. The chain is built from TRBV24-1 and TRBJ2-3, with a weak D call TRBD2 (5 bases). Germline loops: CDR1 KGHDR, CDR2 SFDVKD. CDR3 length equals 17 residues. V was cut by 0 bases and J by 8 bases, with 20 bases left in between. CDR3 nucleotide sequence: TGTGCCACCAGTGATTTGAGCCCTCTAGCAGGAGTCGGTACGCAGTATTTT. This sequence encodes CATSDLSPLAGVGTQYF.

At least ten counts were recorded for this clonotype. V and J are TRBV3-1 and TRBJ2-5; D ambiguous. This CDR3 has 13 residues. Trimming removed 1 base at V and 5 bases at J, with 8 bases between. CDR1 is LGHDT, CDR2 YNNKEL, per germline (reference sequence). CDR3: CASSQVPGETQYF. In nucleotides, the CDR3 is TGTGCCAGCAGCCAAGTCCCCGGGGAGACCCAGTACTTC.

The sample holds many counts of this clonotype. As DNA, the CDR3 is TGTGCCAGCAGTTACCGTCCTGGGGGCGAGGACACCATATATTTT. Its translation: CASSYRPGGEDTIYF. The V and J genes are TRBV6-6 and TRBJ1-3, with D maybe TRBD1 (6 bases). This CDR3 spans 15 amino acids. Germline V gene lookup returns CDR1 MNHNY and CDR2 SVGAGI (reference sequence). The V and J ends lost 2 bases and 8 bases respectively, with 16 bases between them.

This chain uses TRBV4-1 with TRBJ2-7, with D tentatively TRBD1 (5 bases). Trimming left V 0 bases short and J 6 bases short, with 18 bases between. Germline values: CDR1 MGHRA, CDR2 YSYEKL. The CDR3 loop spans 16 amino acids. In nucleotides, the CDR3 is TGCGCCAGCAGCCAAGATCTTCGGCAGGGCACCTTCGAGCAGTACTTC. It codes for CASSQDLRQGTFEQYF.

This clonotype was observed many times. The V and J genes are TRBV5-1 and TRBJ2-1; D might be TRBD1 (6 bases). The CDR3 has 15 amino acids. V lost 3 bases and J 6 bases, leaving 16 bases between the germline ends. Germline loops: CDR1 SGHRS, CDR2 YFSETQ. The CDR3 DNA reads as TGCGCCAGCAGCTCGGACAGTAGTACGGTCAATGAGCAGTTCTTC. Its translation is CASSSDSSTVNEQFF.

This clonotype has at least ten counts. V gene TRBV5-6 combines with J gene TRBJ1-6; D perhaps matches TRBD1 (6 bases). The V end lost 4 bases, the J end lost 9 bases, and 17 bases lay between the germline ends. The CDR3 spans 15 residues. The germline V gene encodes CDR1 SGHDT and CDR2 YYEEEE. The CDR3 region has the DNA TGTGCCAGCAGCCGGAGGGGGTATGGGATTTCACCCCTCCACTTT. It is translated as CASSRRGYGISPLHF. Full variable domain (outside the CDR3, taken from reference TRBV5-6 and TRBJ1-6): DAGVTQSPTHLIKTRGQQVTLRCSPKSGHDTVSWYQQALGQGPQFIFQYYEEEERQRGNFPDRFSGHQFPNYSSELNVNALLLGDSALYLCASSRRGYGISPLHFGNGTRLTVT.

This clonotype was counted at least ten times. The chain recombines TRBV12-3 or TRBV12-4 with TRBJ2-2; D not resolved. Trimming removed 7 bases at V and 0 bases at J, with 9 bases between. This CDR3 has 14 residues. CDR3 sequence reads: CASIVDSNTGELFF. DNA of the CDR3: TGTGCCAGCATCGTGGATTCGAACACCGGGGAGCTGTTTTTT.